This paragraph reports one T cell receptor beta chain. Its antigen is unidentified. TCRdb keeps only in-frame clones here, not all; method: immunoSEQ multiplex PCR. The table has roughly 400,000 clones, about nine tenths seen once; the top ten hold around 4.5%. Sample treatment: 19 received Ad26.COV2.S at low or high dose, single or two shots; 5 received placebo; per-sample allocation not given. Sampling was done on day 63 after the first vaccine or placebo injection. These data originate in a study of Ad26.COV2.S vaccination and SARS-CoV-2 variants. Study context: Ad26.COV2.S, an intramuscular injection, was given once or twice 56 days apart.

Study-wide points: Recipients given vaccine exceeded placebo recipients in spike-specific TCR breadth. Non-spike TCR breadth did not differ much between vaccine and placebo recipients.

Germline V gene data show CDR1 as KGHSH and CDR2 as LQKENI. Trimming took 5 bases from V and 4 from J, leaving 13 bases between them. The CDR3 consists of 14 residues. This sequence originates from a person aged 18-65 years who received the Ad26.COV2.S COVID-19 vaccine or a placebo. The chain carries TRBV18 and TRBJ2-3, with TRBD1 as a possible D gene (5 bases). The source material was peripheral blood, sampled in a trial of Ad26.COV2.S vaccine versus placebo. The CDR3 spells CASSTGVHPDTQYF. CDR3 sequence (DNA): TGTGCCAGCTCAACAGGAGTCCACCCAGATACGCAGTATTTT.